One and the same sample provided the 18 T cell receptor beta chains below, sequenced in a study of shared clonotypes between healthy human individuals. Sequenced by immunoSEQ multiplex PCR; TCRdb stores in-frame clones only, minus some. This table has 2 million to 2.5 million clones, 90% to 96% appearing once. The sequencing sample was made of naive CD4+ T cells sorted from blood. Specified subset: CD45RA+ positively selected. The receptors derive from a man between 18 and 35 years old in good health.

The gene calls are TRBV28 and TRBJ1-1; D unclear. The CDR3 sequence is 16 residues long. Trimming took off 3 bases at V and 0 bases at J, with 14 bases between the two ends. The germline V gene has CDR1 MDHEN and CDR2 SYDVKM. CDR3 loop: CASSLSTASMNTEAFF. CDR3 in DNA: TGTGCCAGCAGTTTGTCGACGGCTTCTATGAACACTGAAGCTTTCTTT.

The chain combines TRBV2 with TRBJ1-3, with 7 bases aligning to TRBD1. J gave up 0 bases and V 2 bases, and 19 bases lay outside the gene matches. This CDR3 has 21 amino acids. Germline loops: CDR1 SNHLY, CDR2 FYNNEI. CDR3 nucleotide sequence: TGTGCCAGCAGTGAAATCAGGAGCGACAGGGCGATGGGATTCTCTGGAAACACCATATATTTT. It encodes CASSEIRSDRAMGFSGNTIYF.

The chain couples TRBV29-1 to TRBJ2-3; 8 nucleotides align to TRBD2. The CDR3 consists of 14 residues. Trimming took 2 bases from V and 1 from J; bases not matched to a gene: 2. Germline CDR1 and CDR2: SQVTM and ANQGSEA. CDR3 amino acids: CSVERRGGTDTQYF. The CDR3 DNA reads as TGCAGCGTTGAACGGCGGGGGGGCACAGATACGCAGTATTTT.

J is TRBJ1-3 and V is TRBV6-5; D remains ambiguous. V shed 0 bases and J shed 1 base, with 10 bases lying between them. The germline gives CDR1 MNHEY, CDR2 SVGAGI. There are 16 residues in the CDR3. The CDR3 loop is CASSYSPWTSGNTIYF. The CDR3 DNA follows: TGTGCCAGCAGTTACTCCCCTTGGACGTCTGGAAACACCATATATTTT.

This rearrangement joins TRBV10-3 to TRBJ2-5; 8 positions agree with TRBD1. Germline V gene data show CDR1 as ENHRY and CDR2 as SYGVKD. V lost 8 bases to trimming and J lost 1 base; unmatched junction nucleotides: 0. This CDR3 has 12 residues. The DNA of the CDR3 is TGTGCCATCGGGACAGGCCAAGAGACCCAGTACTTC. Encoded protein: CAIGTGQETQYF.

The V call is TRBV30, the J call TRBJ2-3, with D possibly matching TRBD2 (6 bases). Trimming shortened V by 6 bases and J by 0 bases, and 16 bases separated the two germline ends. CDR3 length: 15 amino acids. Germline V lookup: CDR1 GTSNPN, CDR2 SVGIG (reference sequence). The CDR3 loop reads CACVRGKTSTDTQYF. CDR3 bases: TGTGCCTGTGTCCGGGGGAAGACTAGCACAGATACGCAGTATTTT.

The chain recombines TRBV7-2 with TRBJ2-7; no definite D call. The germline V gene has CDR1 SGHTA and CDR2 FQGNSA. Trimming left V 8 bases short and J 7 bases short, with 15 bases between. This CDR3 comprises 12 residues. The CDR3: CASADLPGEQYF. CDR3 DNA: TGTGCCAGCGCCGATCTGCCCGGGGAGCAGTACTTC.

The CDR3 sequence is CASSGTRTYEQYF. In DNA form, the CDR3 reads TGCGCCAGCTCCGGGACTCGAACCTACGAGCAGTACTTC. This rearrangement joins TRBV10-1 to TRBJ2-7, with D tentatively TRBD2 (6 bases). The germline CDR1 and CDR2 sequences are WNHNN and SYGVQD (reference sequence). V was pared by 8 bases and J by 2 bases, with 13 bases between. This CDR3 is built from 13 residues.

The table lists this clone with a count of one. V gene TRBV4-2 combines with J gene TRBJ1-6, with a weak D call TRBD1 (6 bases). Germline lookup yields CDR1 LGHNA and CDR2 YNFKEQ. CDR3 size: 14 residues. V was cut by 1 base and J by 10 bases, with 11 bases left in between. The chain's CDR3 is CASSQADSPSPLHF. The CDR3 DNA sequence: TGTGCCAGCAGCCAAGCGGACAGCCCCTCACCCCTCCACTTT.

The chain recombines TRBV18 with TRBJ1-4; tentative D call: TRBD1 (5 bases). This CDR3 has 15 residues. Trimming removed 3 bases from V and 3 bases from J, with 11 bases in between. Germline V CDR1 and CDR2: KGHSH, LQKENI. The CDR3 DNA is TGTGCCAGCTCACCTCCGGGACTTTCTAATGAAAAACTGTTTTTT. Its protein is CASSPPGLSNEKLFF.

V gene TRBV5-1 combines with J gene TRBJ2-7, with D possibly being TRBD1 or TRBD2 (5 bases each). With 5 bases removed from V and 5 bases from J, the gap between germline ends came to 14 bases. Germline lookup yields CDR1 SGHRS and CDR2 YFSETQ. The CDR3 is 13 amino acids. CDR3 sequence (DNA): TGCGCCAGCAGTTCGGGGCTAGGGGACGAGCAGTACTTC. This gives the protein CASSSGLGDEQYF. The full variable domain, its missing parts supplied by reference TRBV5-1 and TRBJ2-7, is KAGVTQTPRYLIKTRGQQVTLSCSPISGHRSVSWYQQTPGQGLQFLFEYFSETQRNKGNFPGRFSGRQFSNSRSEMNVSTLELGDSALYLCASSSGLGDEQYFGPGTRLTVT.

This clone was observed a handful of times. The chain's CDR3 is CASSSVRGHSNQPQHF. The CDR3 region has the DNA TGTGCCAGCAGCTCCGTCCGGGGGCATAGCAATCAGCCCCAGCATTTT. V usage is TRBV11-2 and J usage is TRBJ1-5, with TRBD1 as a possible D gene (6 bases). The CDR3 runs to 16 residues. Trimming took 4 bases from V and 0 from J, leaving 13 bases between them. Germline CDR1 is SGHAT and CDR2 is FQNNGV.

The chain is built from TRBV29-1 and TRBJ2-5; 10 bases map to TRBD2. CDR1 is SQVTM, CDR2 ANQGSEA, per germline. The CDR3 extends over 15 amino acids. Unmatched junction bases numbered 12, after V lost 7 bases and J lost 4 bases. The CDR3 coding sequence is TGCAGCGCGTTCTTGGGTAGCGGGAGGCCAGAGACCCAGTACTTC. Its protein is CSAFLGSGRPETQYF.

The chain has TRBV4-1 and TRBJ2-7; a possible D gene is TRBD1 (6 bases). Germline V gene data show CDR1 as MGHRA and CDR2 as YSYEKL. Trimming removed 1 base at V and 3 bases at J, with 16 bases between. This CDR3 has 16 amino acids. CDR3 nucleotides: TGCGCCAGCAGCCAAGTTGGGGACATTCGGGTCTACGAGCAGTACTTC. Its translation: CASSQVGDIRVYEQYF.

The chain employs TRBV6-5 and TRBJ2-2, with TRBD2 identical over 7 bases. The germline V gene has CDR1 MNHEY and CDR2 SVGAGI. Trimming took 4 bases from V and 7 from J; bases not matched to a gene: 0. The CDR3 is made up of 12 amino acids. CDR3 protein: CASSSGGGELFF. CDR3 in DNA: TGTGCCAGCAGTTCGGGGGGCGGGGAGCTGTTTTTT.

V is TRBV7-9 and J is TRBJ1-1; weak D call: TRBD1 (5 bases). Trimming left V 5 bases short and J 0 bases short, with 13 bases between. CDR3 length: 15 amino acids. The V gene's germline CDR1 is SEHNR and CDR2 FQNEAQ (reference sequence). The CDR3 DNA is TGTGCCAGCAGCCCGATGGGGGGAGTGAACACTGAAGCTTTCTTT. Protein sequence: CASSPMGGVNTEAFF.

As concerns this clone: The sample carries other DNA sequences with the same CDR3. V and J are TRBV7-2 and TRBJ2-7; the match to TRBD1 covers 9 bases. Germline loops: CDR1 SGHTA, CDR2 FQGNSA. V lost 0 bases and J lost 3; bases outside the gene matches: 3. The CDR3 contains 15 residues. The CDR3 nucleotides read TGTGCCAGCAGCTTAGCCGGGACAGGGAACTACGAGCAGTACTTC. It translates to CASSLAGTGNYEQYF.

The rearrangement uses TRBV28 and TRBJ2-7; D assignment may be TRBD1 or TRBD2 (6 bases each). V gave up 6 bases and J gave up 6 bases, with 18 bases separating them. The length of the CDR3 is 14 residues. CDR1 and CDR2 from the germline V gene are MDHEN and SYDVKM. CDR3 nucleotide sequence: TGTGCCAGCAGGCCCGGGGGCTCAGGCGGCGAGCAGTACTTC. Protein: CASRPGGSGGEQYF.